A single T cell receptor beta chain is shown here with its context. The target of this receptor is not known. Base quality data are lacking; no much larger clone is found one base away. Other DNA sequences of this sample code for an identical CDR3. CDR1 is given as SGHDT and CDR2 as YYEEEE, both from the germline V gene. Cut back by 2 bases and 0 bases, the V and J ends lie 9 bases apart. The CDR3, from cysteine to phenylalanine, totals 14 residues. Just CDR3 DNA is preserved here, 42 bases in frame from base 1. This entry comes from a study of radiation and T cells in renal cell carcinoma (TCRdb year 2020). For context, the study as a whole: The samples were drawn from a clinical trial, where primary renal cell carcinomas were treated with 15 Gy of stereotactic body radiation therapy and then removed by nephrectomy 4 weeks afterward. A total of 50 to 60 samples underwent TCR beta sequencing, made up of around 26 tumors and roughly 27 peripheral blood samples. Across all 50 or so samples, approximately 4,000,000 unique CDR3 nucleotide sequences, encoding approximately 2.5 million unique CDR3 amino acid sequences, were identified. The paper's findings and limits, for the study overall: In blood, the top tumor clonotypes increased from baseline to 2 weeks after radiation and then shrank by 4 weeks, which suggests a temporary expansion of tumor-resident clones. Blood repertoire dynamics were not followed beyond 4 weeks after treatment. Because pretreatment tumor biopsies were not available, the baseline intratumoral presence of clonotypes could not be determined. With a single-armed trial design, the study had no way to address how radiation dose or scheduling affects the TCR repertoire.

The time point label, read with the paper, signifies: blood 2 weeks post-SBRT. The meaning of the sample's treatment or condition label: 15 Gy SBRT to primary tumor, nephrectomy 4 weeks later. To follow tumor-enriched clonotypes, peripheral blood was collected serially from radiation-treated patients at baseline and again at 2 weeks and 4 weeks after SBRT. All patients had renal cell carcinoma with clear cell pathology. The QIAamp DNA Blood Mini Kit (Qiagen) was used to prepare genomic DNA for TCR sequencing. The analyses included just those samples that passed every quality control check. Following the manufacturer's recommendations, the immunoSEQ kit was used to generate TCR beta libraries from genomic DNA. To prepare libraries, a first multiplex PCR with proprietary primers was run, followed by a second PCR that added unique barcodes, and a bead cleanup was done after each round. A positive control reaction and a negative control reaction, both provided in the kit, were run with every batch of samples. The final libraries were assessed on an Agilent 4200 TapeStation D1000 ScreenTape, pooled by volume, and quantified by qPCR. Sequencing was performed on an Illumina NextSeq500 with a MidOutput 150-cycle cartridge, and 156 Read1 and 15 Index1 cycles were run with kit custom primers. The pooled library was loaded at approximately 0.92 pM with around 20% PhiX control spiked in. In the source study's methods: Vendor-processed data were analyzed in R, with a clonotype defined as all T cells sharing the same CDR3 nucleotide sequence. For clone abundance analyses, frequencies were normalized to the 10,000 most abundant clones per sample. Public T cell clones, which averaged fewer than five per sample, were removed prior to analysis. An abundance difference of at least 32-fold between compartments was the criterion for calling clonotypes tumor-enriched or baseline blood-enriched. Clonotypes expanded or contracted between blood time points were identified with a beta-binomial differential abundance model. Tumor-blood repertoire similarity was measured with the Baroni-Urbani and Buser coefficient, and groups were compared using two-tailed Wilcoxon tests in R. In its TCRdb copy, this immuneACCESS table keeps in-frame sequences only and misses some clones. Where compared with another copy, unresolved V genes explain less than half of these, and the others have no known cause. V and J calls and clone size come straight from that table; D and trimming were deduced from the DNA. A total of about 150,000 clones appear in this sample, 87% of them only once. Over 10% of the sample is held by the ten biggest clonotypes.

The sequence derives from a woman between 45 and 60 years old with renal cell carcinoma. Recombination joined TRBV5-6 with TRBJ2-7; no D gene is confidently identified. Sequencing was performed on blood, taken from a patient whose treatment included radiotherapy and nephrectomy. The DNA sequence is TGTGCCAGCAGCTTAGGTGGAAGCTCCTACGAGCAGTACTTC. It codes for CASSLGGSSYEQYF.